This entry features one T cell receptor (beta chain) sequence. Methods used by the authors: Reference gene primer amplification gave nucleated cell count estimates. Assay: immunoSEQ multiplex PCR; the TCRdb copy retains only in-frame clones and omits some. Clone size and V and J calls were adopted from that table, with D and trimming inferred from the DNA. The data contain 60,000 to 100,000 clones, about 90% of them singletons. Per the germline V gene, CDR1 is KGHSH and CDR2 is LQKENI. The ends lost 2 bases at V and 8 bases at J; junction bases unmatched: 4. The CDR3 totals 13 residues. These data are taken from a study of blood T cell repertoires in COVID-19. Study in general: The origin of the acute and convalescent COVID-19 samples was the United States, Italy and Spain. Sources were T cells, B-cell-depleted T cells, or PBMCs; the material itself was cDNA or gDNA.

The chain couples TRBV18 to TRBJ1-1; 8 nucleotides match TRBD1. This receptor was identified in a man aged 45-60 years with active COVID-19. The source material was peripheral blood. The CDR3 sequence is CASSPNRGREAFF. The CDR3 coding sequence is TGTGCCAGCTCACCAAACAGGGGGAGGGAAGCTTTCTTT.